This T cell receptor (beta chain) was sequenced for a study of long-term antiretroviral therapy in people with HIV. Study-wide findings and caveats: Control repertoires displayed wider CDR3 length ranges than the HIV repertoires. Diversity went up after ART and still fell short of transplant donor controls.

At the survey level, the v3.0 immunoSEQ assay was run. Generated by immunoSEQ multiplex PCR, the TCRdb table keeps only in-frame clones and is missing some. The data contain roughly 20,000 clones, 70% to 80% of them singletons. V gave up 4 bases and J gave up 4 bases, with 20 bases separating them. Germline values: CDR1 MNHEY, CDR2 SMNVEV (reference sequence). This CDR3 has 16 amino acids. Every participant gave one or more pre-ART and two or more post-ART PBMC samples. This clone came up a few times. The antigen is unknown. The receptor's source is a woman between 40 and 55 years old with HIV. The chain couples TRBV27 to TRBJ2-7; possibly TRBD2 for D (6 bases). This material consisted of unsorted PBMCs, taken around 1.8 years before starting antiretroviral therapy. The CDR3 nucleotides are TGTGCCAGCAGTTCCCCTTCAGGCGGGACCCCTTACGAGCAGTACTTC. Its protein product is CASSSPSGGTPYEQYF.